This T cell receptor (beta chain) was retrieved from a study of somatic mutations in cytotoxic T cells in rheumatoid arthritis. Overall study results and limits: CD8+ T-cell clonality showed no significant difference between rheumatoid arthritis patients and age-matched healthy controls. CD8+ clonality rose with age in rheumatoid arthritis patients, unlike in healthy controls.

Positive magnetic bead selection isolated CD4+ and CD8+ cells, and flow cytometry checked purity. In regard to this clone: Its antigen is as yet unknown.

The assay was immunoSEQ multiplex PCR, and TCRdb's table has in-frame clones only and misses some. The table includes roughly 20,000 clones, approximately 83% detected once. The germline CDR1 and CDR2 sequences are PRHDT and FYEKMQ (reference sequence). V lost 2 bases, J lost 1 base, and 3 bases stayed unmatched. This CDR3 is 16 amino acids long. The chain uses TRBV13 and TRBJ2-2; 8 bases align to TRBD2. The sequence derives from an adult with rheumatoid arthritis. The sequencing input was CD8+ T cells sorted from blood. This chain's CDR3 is CASSLSLAVNTGELFF. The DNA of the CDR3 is TGTGCCAGCAGCTTATCACTAGCGGTGAACACCGGGGAGCTGTTTTTT.